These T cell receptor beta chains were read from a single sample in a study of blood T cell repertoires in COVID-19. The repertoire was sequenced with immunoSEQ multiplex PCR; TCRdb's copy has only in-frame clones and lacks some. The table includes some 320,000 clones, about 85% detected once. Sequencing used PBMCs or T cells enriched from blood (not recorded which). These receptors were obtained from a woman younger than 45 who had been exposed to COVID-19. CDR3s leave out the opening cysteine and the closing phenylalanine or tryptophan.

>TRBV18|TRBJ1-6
ASSPLESTGLAGSPLH
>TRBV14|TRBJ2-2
ASRVAGPNTGELF
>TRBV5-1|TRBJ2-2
ASLGTAFNTGELF
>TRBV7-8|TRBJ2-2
ASSRGGANTGELF
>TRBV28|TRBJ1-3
ASSTGGAAGNTIY
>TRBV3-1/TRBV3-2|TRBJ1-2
ASSPSKGQGELSGYT
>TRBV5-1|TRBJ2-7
ASSLARQGSDEQY
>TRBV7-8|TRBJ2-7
ASSRDRDSYEQY
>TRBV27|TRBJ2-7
ASSLRPGQPYEQY
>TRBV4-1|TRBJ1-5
ASSPPSGTGGDQPQH
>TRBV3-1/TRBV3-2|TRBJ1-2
ASSPPLNGYGYT
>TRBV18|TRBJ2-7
ASSPGYGYEQY
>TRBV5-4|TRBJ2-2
ASSLAAGENTGELF
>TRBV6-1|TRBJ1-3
ASSDTVGNTIY
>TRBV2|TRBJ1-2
ASRTRGSYGYT
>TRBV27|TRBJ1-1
ASSSILSTGITEAF
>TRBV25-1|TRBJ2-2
ASSESRTGNTGELF
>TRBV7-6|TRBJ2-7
ASSLGVAGDYEQY
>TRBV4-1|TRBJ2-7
ASSQAFGLAGGEQY
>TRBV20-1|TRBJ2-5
SASSGGVQETQY
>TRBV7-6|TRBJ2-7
ASSPSGPPSYEQY
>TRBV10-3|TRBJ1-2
AITSDIYSNYGYT
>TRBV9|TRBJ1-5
ASSVGGQFNQPQH
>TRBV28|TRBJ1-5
ASSFGTGQLLMPQH
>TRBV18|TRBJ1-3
ASSPDSISGNTIY
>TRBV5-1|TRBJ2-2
ASSFKTGASNTGELF
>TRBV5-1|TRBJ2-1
ASSGQGEKF
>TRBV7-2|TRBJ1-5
ASSLDGVGYSNQPQH
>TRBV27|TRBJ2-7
ASSFRESYEQY
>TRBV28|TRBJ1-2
ASSFFGRSSNYGYT
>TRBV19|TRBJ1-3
ASHYYSGNTIY
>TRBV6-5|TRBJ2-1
ASSSVGLAIKEQF
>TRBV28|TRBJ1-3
ASSSPRLAGYRPGNTIY
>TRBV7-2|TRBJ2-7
ASSVGLTRSYEQY
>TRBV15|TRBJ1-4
ATSRDWEAVGEKLF
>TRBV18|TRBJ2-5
ASSPRKGEAETQY
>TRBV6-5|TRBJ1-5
ASSPRTATEPQH
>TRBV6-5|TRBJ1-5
ASTGSQSNQPQH
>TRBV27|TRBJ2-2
ASSWDRGGELF
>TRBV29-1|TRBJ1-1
SVVVIRHTEAF
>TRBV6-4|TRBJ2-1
ASSVEEWDRQF
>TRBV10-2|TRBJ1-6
ASSLSTGWNSPLH
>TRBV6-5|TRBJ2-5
ASSPLAGLKETQY
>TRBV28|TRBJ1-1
ASTVGGNTEAF